These T cell receptor beta chains were read from a single sample in a study of blood T cell repertoires in COVID-19. Clones were read by immunoSEQ multiplex PCR, and TCRdb kept only the in-frame ones, dropping some. The sample lists about 94,000 clones; 80% to 85% were seen once. What was sequenced was peripheral blood. These receptors were collected from a man between 60 and 75 years old with acute or convalescent COVID-19. Both conserved end residues are part of each CDR3. Some rows have no size entry. The others give once, few or many, or a class for an expanded clone.

V	length	size	J	CDR3
TRBV18	14	.	TRBJ2-3	CASSPSTAWDTQYF
TRBV6-2/TRBV6-3	13	.	TRBJ1-2	CASSYRGGEGYTF
TRBV6-2/TRBV6-3	15	.	TRBJ2-2	CASSSVGRGTGELFF
TRBV29-1	14	.	TRBJ1-2	CSSEHGLEGDGYTF
TRBV19	13	once	TRBJ1-5	CASGQFSNQPQHF
TRBV5-4	18	once	TRBJ1-3	CASSPGTGGVGIGNTIYF
TRBV5-6	16	.	TRBJ1-3	CASRSMETGERNTIYF
TRBV6-2/TRBV6-3	17	.	TRBJ1-2	CASSYFGQPTDNYGYTF
TRBV10-2	12	.	TRBJ1-2	CASSESIDGYTF
TRBV6-5	14	.	TRBJ1-2	CASSRPLRGYGYTF
TRBV9	16	.	TRBJ2-2	CASSDTSGGYTGELFF
TRBV7-2	16	.	TRBJ1-5	CASSLGAGVGNQPQHF
TRBV27	13	.	TRBJ1-2	CASSPWGGHGYTF
TRBV6-5	15	.	TRBJ1-2	CASKEGASHGYGYTF
TRBV6-5	13	.	TRBJ2-7	CASSRDRVGEQYF
TRBV7-2	15	.	TRBJ2-1	CASSLGLDSRHEQFF
TRBV27	15	.	TRBJ2-7	CASSSGTGGSDEQYF
TRBV5-1	14	.	TRBJ1-6	CASSLVVVGSPLHF
TRBV10-3	15	.	TRBJ1-5	CAIRSLETGNQPQHF